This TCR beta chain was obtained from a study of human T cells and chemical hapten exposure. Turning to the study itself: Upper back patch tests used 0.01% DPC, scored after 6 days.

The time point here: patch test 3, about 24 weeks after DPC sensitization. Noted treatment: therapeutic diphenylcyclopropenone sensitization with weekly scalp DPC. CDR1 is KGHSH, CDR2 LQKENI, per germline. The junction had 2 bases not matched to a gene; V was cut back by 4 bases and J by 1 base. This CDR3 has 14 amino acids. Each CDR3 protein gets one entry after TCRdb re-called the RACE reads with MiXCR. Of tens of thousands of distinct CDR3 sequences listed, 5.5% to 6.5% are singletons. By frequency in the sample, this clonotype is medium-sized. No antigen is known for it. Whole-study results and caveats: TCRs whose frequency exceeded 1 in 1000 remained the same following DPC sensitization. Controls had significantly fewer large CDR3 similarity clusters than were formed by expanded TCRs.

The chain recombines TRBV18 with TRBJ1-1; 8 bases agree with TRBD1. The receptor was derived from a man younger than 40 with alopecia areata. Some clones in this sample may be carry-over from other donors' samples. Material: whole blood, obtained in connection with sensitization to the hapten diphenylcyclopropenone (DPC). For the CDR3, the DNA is TGTGCCAGCTCACTAGGGACAGGGAACACTGAAGCTTTCTTT. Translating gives CASSLGTGNTEAFF.